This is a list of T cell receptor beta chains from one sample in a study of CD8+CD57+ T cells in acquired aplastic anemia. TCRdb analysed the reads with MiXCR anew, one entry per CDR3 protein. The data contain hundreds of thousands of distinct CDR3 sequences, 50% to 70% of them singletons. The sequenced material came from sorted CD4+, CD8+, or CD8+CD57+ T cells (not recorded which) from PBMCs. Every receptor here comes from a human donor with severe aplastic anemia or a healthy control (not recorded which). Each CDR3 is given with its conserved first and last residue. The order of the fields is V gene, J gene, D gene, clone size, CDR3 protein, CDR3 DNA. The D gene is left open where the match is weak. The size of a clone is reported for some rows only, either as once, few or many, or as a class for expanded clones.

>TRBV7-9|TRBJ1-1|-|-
CAVGDLMNTEAFF
TGTGCCGTGGGGGACCTCATGAACACTGAAGCTTTCTTT
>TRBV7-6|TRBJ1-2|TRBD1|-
CASTLTGNPHGYTF
TGTGCCAGCACCTTGACAGGGAATCCGCATGGCTACACCTTC
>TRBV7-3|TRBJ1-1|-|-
CASSESPGNTEAFF
TGTGCCAGCAGCGAAAGCCCGGGGAACACTGAAGCTTTCTTT
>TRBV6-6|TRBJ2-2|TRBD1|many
CASSYKTGQPTGELFF
TGTGCCAGCAGTTACAAGACGGGACAGCCCACCGGGGAGCTGTTTTTT
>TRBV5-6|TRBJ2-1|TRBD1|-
CASTLRTGGDEQFF
TGTGCCAGCACCCTGCGGACAGGGGGCGATGAGCAGTTCTTC
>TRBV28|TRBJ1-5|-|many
CASSLPLQPQHF
TGTGCCAGCAGTTTACCTTTGCAGCCCCAGCATTTT
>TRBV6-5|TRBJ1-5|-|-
CASRRDNNQPQHF
TGTGCCAGCAGACGAGATAACAATCAGCCCCAGCATTTT
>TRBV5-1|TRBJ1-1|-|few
CASSWGGVEAFF
TGCGCCAGCAGCTGGGGGGGTGTTGAAGCTTTCTTT
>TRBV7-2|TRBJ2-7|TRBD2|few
CASSLFLAGSYEQYF
TGTGCCAGCAGCTTATTCTTAGCGGGTTCCTACGAGCAGTACTTC
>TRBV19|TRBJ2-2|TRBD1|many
CASRPQGTGELFF
TGTGCCAGTAGACCACAGGGGACCGGGGAGCTGTTTTTT
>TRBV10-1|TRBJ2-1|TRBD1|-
CASRGQGPDYNEQFF
TGCGCCAGCAGGGGACAGGGTCCGGACTACAATGAGCAGTTCTTC
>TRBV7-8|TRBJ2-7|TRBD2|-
CASSLPAGAPPYEQYF
TGTGCCAGCAGCTTACCAGCGGGAGCGCCGCCCTACGAGCAGTACTTC
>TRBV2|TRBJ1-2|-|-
CASSVLGRESYGYTF
TGTGCCAGCAGTGTATTGGGCAGGGAGTCTTATGGCTACACCTTC
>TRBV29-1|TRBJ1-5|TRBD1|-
CSVADRESNQPQHF
TGCAGCGTTGCTGACAGGGAAAGCAATCAGCCCCAGCATTTT
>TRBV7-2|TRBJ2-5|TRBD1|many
CASSLVLRTGGLQETQYF
TGTGCCAGCAGCTTAGTTTTGCGGACAGGGGGCTTACAAGAGACCCAGTACTTC
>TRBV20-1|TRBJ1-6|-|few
CSASRDPRGFDYSPLHF
TGCAGTGCTAGTCGGGACCCACGTGGTTTTGATTATTCACCCCTCCACTTT
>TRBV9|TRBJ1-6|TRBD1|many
CASSLRDRGNNSPLHF
TGTGCCAGCAGCCTACGGGACAGGGGGAATAATTCACCCCTCCACTTT
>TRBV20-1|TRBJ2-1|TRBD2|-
CSARSTSGSSYNEQFF
TGCAGTGCTAGGTCGACTAGCGGGAGCTCCTACAATGAGCAGTTCTTC
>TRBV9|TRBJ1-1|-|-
CASSVKLNTEAFF
TGTGCCAGCAGCGTCAAGCTTAATACTGAAGCTTTCTTT
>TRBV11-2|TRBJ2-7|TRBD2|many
CASSLDSSGGRYEQYF
TGTGCCAGCAGCTTAGATAGTTCGGGGGGTAGGTACGAGCAGTACTTC
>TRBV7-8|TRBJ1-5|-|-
CASSLRQVDSNQPQHF
TGTGCCAGCAGCCTCAGACAGGTGGATAGCAATCAGCCCCAGCATTTT
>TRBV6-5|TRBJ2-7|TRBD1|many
CASSYSDRRFYEQYF
TGTGCCAGCAGTTACTCGGACAGGAGATTCTACGAGCAGTACTTC
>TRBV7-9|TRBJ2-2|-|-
CASSPPSVNTGELFF
TGTGCCAGCAGCCCCCCTAGCGTTAACACCGGGGAGCTGTTTTTT
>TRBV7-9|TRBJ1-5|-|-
CASSLEGVAGQPQHF
TGTGCCAGCAGCTTAGAGGGGGTAGCAGGTCAGCCCCAGCATTTT
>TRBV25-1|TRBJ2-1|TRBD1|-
CASSEGQGTYNEQFF
TGTGCCAGCAGTGAGGGACAGGGCACCTACAATGAGCAGTTCTTC
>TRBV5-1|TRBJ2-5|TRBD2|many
CASSSSGGAYQETQYF
TGCGCCAGCAGCTCTAGCGGGGGGGCATATCAAGAGACCCAGTACTTC
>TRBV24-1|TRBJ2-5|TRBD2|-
CATRLAGEGETQYF
TGTGCCACCAGACTAGCGGGGGAAGGAGAGACCCAGTACTTC
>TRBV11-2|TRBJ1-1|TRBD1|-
CASSLDPQGAMNTEAFF
TGTGCCAGCAGCTTAGATCCACAGGGGGCCATGAACACTGAAGCTTTCTTT
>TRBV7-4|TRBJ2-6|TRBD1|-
CASSSRDRGLTF
TGTGCCAGCAGCTCCCGGGACAGGGGCCTGACTTTC
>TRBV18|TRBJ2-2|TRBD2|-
CASSPSGGSGELFF
TGTGCCAGCTCACCATCGGGGGGATCCGGGGAGCTGTTTTTT
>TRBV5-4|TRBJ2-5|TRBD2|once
CASSPGLAGDEGTQYF
TGTGCCAGCAGCCCTGGACTAGCTGGTGATGAGGGGACCCAGTACTTC
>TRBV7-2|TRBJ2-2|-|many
CASSSTGTLHTGELFF
TGTGCCAGCAGCTCTACCGGGACTCTCCACACCGGGGAGCTGTTTTTT
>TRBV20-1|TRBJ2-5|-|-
CSARVDGETQYF
TGCAGTGCTAGAGTTGACGGGGAGACCCAGTACTTC
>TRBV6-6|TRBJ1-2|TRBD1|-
CASSSSGQTNYGYTF
TGTGCCAGCAGTTCCTCGGGACAGACCAACTATGGCTACACCTTC
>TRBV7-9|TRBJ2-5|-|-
CASSLGQGPETQYF
TGTGCCAGCAGCTTAGGTCAGGGTCCGGAGACCCAGTACTTC
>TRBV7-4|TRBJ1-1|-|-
CASSLASTATEAFF
TGTGCCAGCAGTTTAGCCTCGACAGCTACTGAAGCTTTCTTT
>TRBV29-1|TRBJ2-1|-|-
CSGTNNEQFF
TGCAGCGGTACCAACAATGAGCAGTTCTTC
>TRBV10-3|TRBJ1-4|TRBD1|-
CAISDRGGEKLFF
TGTGCCATCAGCGACAGGGGTGGTGAAAAACTGTTTTTT
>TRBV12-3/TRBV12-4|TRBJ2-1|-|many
CASSPPRHQSSYNEQFF
TGTGCCAGCAGTCCTCCGAGGCACCAAAGCTCCTACAATGAGCAGTTCTTC
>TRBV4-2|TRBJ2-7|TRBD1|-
CASKRTGGALEEQYF
TGTGCCAGCAAAAGGACAGGGGGCGCGTTAGAAGAGCAGTACTTC
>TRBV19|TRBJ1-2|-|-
CASSMKQGVYGYTF
TGTGCCAGTAGTATGAAACAGGGAGTGTATGGCTACACCTTC
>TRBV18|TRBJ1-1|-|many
CASSPQRNTEAFF
TGTGCCAGCAGCCCTCAGAGGAACACTGAAGCTTTCTTT
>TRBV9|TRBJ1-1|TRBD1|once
CASSVAVGQGAPSGTEAFF
TGTGCCAGCAGCGTAGCTGTTGGACAGGGGGCCCCGAGCGGCACTGAAGCTTTCTTT
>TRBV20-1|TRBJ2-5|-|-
CSAGSQRGGQETQYF
TGCAGTGCGGGCTCCCAGCGTGGCGGGCAAGAGACCCAGTACTTC
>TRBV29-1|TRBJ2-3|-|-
CSGGKGESYRQYF
TGCAGCGGGGGGAAGGGGGAGTCCTACAGGCAGTATTTT
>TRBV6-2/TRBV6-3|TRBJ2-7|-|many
CASSIGGYEQYF
TGTGCCAGCAGTATAGGGGGCTACGAGCAGTACTTC
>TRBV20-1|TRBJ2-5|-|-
CSAREAGAETQYF
TGCAGTGCTAGGGAGGCGGGGGCTGAGACCCAGTACTTC
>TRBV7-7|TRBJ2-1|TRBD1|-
CASSLDGTGHEQFF
TGTGCTAGCAGCTTAGACGGGACAGGGCATGAGCAGTTCTTC